This TCR beta chain was identified in a study of T cells in Graves' hyperthyroidism and ophthalmopathy. Study in general: The blood sample was taken at first diagnosis, before treatment began.

On this clonotype: No antigen is known for it.

CDR1 is DFQATT and CDR2 is SNEGSKA in the germline V gene (reference sequence). Trimming removed 1 base from V and 6 bases from J; junction bases left unmatched: 11. This CDR3 comprises 15 residues. Regions amplified from RNA transcripts were the TCR beta CDR3 regions. A set of HTBI primers served as the primers for a first-round RT-PCR of the TCR CDR3. TCRdb independently ran MiXCR on the multiplex PCR reads; one entry per CDR3 protein. The data show 300,000 to 400,000 distinct CDR3 sequences, roughly 21% seen once. Study observations and caveats: Blood also showed most of the thyroid clonotypes that were expanded above 0.001.

Sequencing was performed on blood. This receptor was identified in a woman in her forties or fifties with Graves' hyperthyroidism. This chain uses TRBV20-1 with TRBJ2-7; 8 nucleotides match TRBD2. Written as DNA, the CDR3 is TGCAGTGCTAGAGGCCCGGGACTAGGATCAGGCGAGCAGTACTTC. It is translated as CSARGPGLGSGEQYF.